These 8 T cell receptor beta chains came from one sample sequenced in a study of CD8 T cells in ankylosing spondylitis (dated by TCRdb to between 2016 and 2019). The library was built by means of 5' RACE. Sequencing used an Illumina HiSeq 2500. Clones were called with MiXCR by TCRdb after fastp trimmed the public reads at Q25, and only in-frame beta chains were retained. All rows with the same CDR3 protein become a single entry with the most common DNA and genes. This sample comprises approximately 350,000 distinct CDR3 sequences, 20% to 25% of them detected only once. Roughly 13% of the sample comes from the top ten. The sample consisted of blood, either unsorted or a sorted T cell fraction (not recorded which). These receptors were taken from a male donor with ankylosing spondylitis or in good health (not recorded which).

This clonotype appeared a few times. The V call is TRBV2, the J call TRBJ2-7, with D uncertain. The CDR3 is made up of 13 amino acids. Germline assignment: CDR1 SNHLY and CDR2 FYNNEI. V was shortened by 3 bases and J by 6 bases, with 12 bases between the two germline ends. CDR3 in amino acids: CASSEVTRSEQYF. CDR3 sequence (DNA): TGTGCCAGCAGTGAGGTTACCCGTTCCGAGCAGTACTTC.

This chain uses TRBV28 with TRBJ2-3, with 7 bases aligning to TRBD2. Germline CDR1 is MDHEN and CDR2 is SYDVKM. V gave up 10 bases and J gave up 0 bases; unmatched junction bases: 7. The CDR3 extends over 14 amino acids. CDR3 amino acids: CATKRGYSTDTQYF. CDR3 nucleotides: TGTGCCACCAAGCGGGGATACAGCACAGATACGCAGTATTTT.

In this sample, this clonotype turned up a few times. The rearrangement joins TRBV29-1 to TRBJ2-7, with a possible D match to TRBD1 (6 bases). The CDR3 sequence is 12 residues long. Germline V lookup: CDR1 SQVTM, CDR2 ANQGSEA. V was cut by 6 bases and J by 3 bases, with 12 bases left in between. DNA for the CDR3: TGCAGCGTCGTAGGGGGTCTCTACGAGCAGTACTTC. Translation: CSVVGGLYEQYF.

In its sample, this clonotype was seen a few times. The chain couples TRBV6-1 to TRBJ2-2; 12 bases agree with TRBD2. The CDR3 contains 16 residues. J lost 6 bases, V lost 5 bases, and 7 bases had no gene match. Germline V gives CDR1 MNHNS, CDR2 SASEGT. The CDR3 bases are TGTGCCAGCAGTCTGGGCCTAGCGGGGGGGCCCGGGGAGCTGTTTTTT. Protein product: CASSLGLAGGPGELFF.

V usage is TRBV12-3 or TRBV12-4 and J usage is TRBJ2-5, with D unresolved. V was pared by 3 bases and J by 5 bases, with 10 bases between. The CDR3 has 13 amino acids. Written as DNA, the CDR3 is TGTGCCAGCAGTTTCAGTTTCGGGGAGACCCAGTACTTC. Protein sequence: CASSFSFGETQYF.

This clonotype was counted a single time. This chain connects TRBV28 to TRBJ2-5; TRBD1 matches at 9 bases. This CDR3 is 14 amino acids long. The germline V gene has CDR1 MDHEN and CDR2 SYDVKM. V lost 1 base and J lost 7; bases outside the gene matches: 4. The CDR3 DNA follows: TGTGCCAGCAGTTTATTGGGACAGGGTTTGACCCAGTACTTC. This codes for CASSLLGQGLTQYF. Using reference TRBV28 and TRBJ2-5 for the parts outside the CDR3, the full variable domain is DVKVTQSSRYLVKRTGEKVFLECVQDMDHENMFWYRQDPGLGLRLIYFSYDVKMKEKGDIPEGYSVSREKKERFSLILESASTNQTSMYLCASSLLGQGLTQYFGPGTRLLVL.

This clonotype has just a few counts. The chain uses TRBV5-6 and TRBJ2-5, with TRBD2 identical over 7 bases. Germline CDR1 reads SGHDT; CDR2 reads YYEEEE. This CDR3 is 15 amino acids long. With V trimmed by 2 bases and J by 6 bases, 10 bases remained unmatched. Here the CDR3 DNA reads TGTGCCAGCAGCTTCAGCGGAAACGGGGGGAAGACCCAGTACTTC. As protein: CASSFSGNGGKTQYF.

The rearrangement uses TRBV12-3 or TRBV12-4 and TRBJ2-3; no firm D call. This CDR3 region has 13 residues. Trimming shortened V by 1 base and J by 6 bases, and 8 bases separated the two germline ends. CDR3 DNA sequence: TGTGCCAGCAGTTTAGGGCTTTCGGATACGCAGTATTTT. Translating gives CASSLGLSDTQYF.